The rows below give T cell receptor beta chains drawn from one sample of a study of OX40 agonist ivuxolimab in advanced cancers. Repertoires were generated with immunoSEQ multiplex PCR, while TCRdb's copy carries only in-frame clones and drops some. The profile shows under 85,000 clones, 70% to 90% of them singletons. Sequenced material: CD4+ or CD8+ T cells sorted from blood, taken in a trial of the OX40 agonist ivuxolimab. These receptors came from an adult with an advanced solid tumor such as melanoma, head and neck, liver or kidney cancer. The CDR3 runs from the conserved cysteine through the conserved F or W. Expanded clones get a size class; other rows say once, few or many, or leave the size out.

13,TRBJ2-5,TRBV2,NA,CASKRQVQETQYF
13,TRBJ2-4,TRBV6-5,NA,CASRDRAKNIQYF
14,TRBJ2-7,TRBV5-1,NA,CASSPGQGTREQYF
13,TRBJ1-1,TRBV28,NA,CASTLRGLTEAFF
15,TRBJ2-7,TRBV28,once,CASSLGKGIAYEQYF
13,TRBJ2-1,TRBV7-3,NA,CASSLTGYNEQFF
16,TRBJ2-3,TRBV2,NA,CASSGLAGLSTDTQYF
16,TRBJ2-2,TRBV4-3,NA,CASSQDTPGGSGELFF
12,TRBJ1-2,TRBV28,NA,CAADTTGYGYTF
17,TRBJ1-6,TRBV19,NA,CASSIRRSRSYNSPLHF
15,TRBJ2-2,TRBV27,once,CASSFVAGRAGELFF
15,TRBJ2-1,TRBV18,NA,CASSLSSGRSNEQFF
14,TRBJ2-7,TRBV6-5,once,CASGPSGSLLEQYF
14,TRBJ2-1,TRBV9,NA,CASSRTDIRNEQFF
14,TRBJ2-2,TRBV29-1,NA,CSVDGGLNTGELFF
13,TRBJ2-5,TRBV7-3,NA,CASSLLAGRTQYF
16,TRBJ2-5,TRBV7-3,NA,CASSPGGRDHQETQYF
14,TRBJ2-1,TRBV11-3,NA,CASSSGPVRDEQFF
13,TRBJ1-5,TRBV15,few,CATSTVNAQPQHF
16,TRBJ1-5,TRBV16,few,CASSQGRAASNQPQHF
18,TRBJ2-6,TRBV5-1,NA,CASSLAMGVGTGANVLTF
15,TRBJ1-2,TRBV9,NA,CASSLNQGTQYGYTF
14,TRBJ2-7,TRBV5-4,NA,CASRPASNFYEQYF
14,TRBJ2-1,TRBV6-6,NA,CASSYSSSYNEQFF
10,TRBJ2-7,TRBV5-1,NA,CASSLDEQYF
15,TRBJ2-7,TRBV5-5,NA,CASSWKTSGRFEQYF
16,TRBJ1-5,TRBV15,few,CATSRGGRASNQPQHF
15,TRBJ2-2,TRBV6-1,few,CASSEALGNTGELFF
13,TRBJ1-1,TRBV30,few,CAWRKSGGTEAFF
14,TRBJ2-4,TRBV27,NA,CASSLGGLGNIQYF
15,TRBJ2-1,TRBV4-3,NA,CASSLGLGERNEQFF
14,TRBJ2-2,TRBV19,NA,CASSILAEYGELFF
12,TRBJ1-1,TRBV2,few,CASSDVGTQAFF
17,TRBJ2-3,TRBV14,NA,CASSQSSLAGPTDTQYF
11,TRBJ2-7,TRBV7-2,NA,CASSLSYEQYF
15,TRBJ2-3,TRBV4-3,NA,CASSRQGKSTDTQYF
15,TRBJ2-7,TRBV27,NA,CASSRPGGLSYEQYF
14,TRBJ2-7,TRBV6-5,NA,CASSEGRPPYEQYF
15,TRBJ2-7,TRBV18,NA,CASSRQGSASYEQYF
17,TRBJ1-6,TRBV27,NA,CASSLRVQSSYNSPLHF
15,TRBJ1-1,TRBV5-1,NA,CASSLEPRENTEAFF
16,TRBJ1-6,TRBV5-5,once,CASSLEGTPNNSPLHF
14,TRBJ2-7,TRBV19,NA,CASSSSGGAYEQYF
18,TRBJ1-6,TRBV30,once,CACQPGGDFFSYNSPLHF
11,TRBJ2-7,TRBV7-2,NA,CASSFGPEQYF
15,TRBJ1-5,TRBV19,NA,CASSTDRAENQPQHF
18,TRBJ2-6,TRBV28,NA,CASSTRTGGTSGANVLTF
12,TRBJ2-2,TRBV11-1,NA,CASSSYTGELFF
12,TRBJ1-1,TRBV6-5,NA,CASGRMNTEAFF
16,TRBJ2-2,TRBV5-6,NA,CASSSAGGGNTGELFF
13,TRBJ2-2,TRBV7-2,NA,CASSASRGGELFF
14,TRBJ1-4,TRBV30,NA,CAWRGFGLNEKLFF